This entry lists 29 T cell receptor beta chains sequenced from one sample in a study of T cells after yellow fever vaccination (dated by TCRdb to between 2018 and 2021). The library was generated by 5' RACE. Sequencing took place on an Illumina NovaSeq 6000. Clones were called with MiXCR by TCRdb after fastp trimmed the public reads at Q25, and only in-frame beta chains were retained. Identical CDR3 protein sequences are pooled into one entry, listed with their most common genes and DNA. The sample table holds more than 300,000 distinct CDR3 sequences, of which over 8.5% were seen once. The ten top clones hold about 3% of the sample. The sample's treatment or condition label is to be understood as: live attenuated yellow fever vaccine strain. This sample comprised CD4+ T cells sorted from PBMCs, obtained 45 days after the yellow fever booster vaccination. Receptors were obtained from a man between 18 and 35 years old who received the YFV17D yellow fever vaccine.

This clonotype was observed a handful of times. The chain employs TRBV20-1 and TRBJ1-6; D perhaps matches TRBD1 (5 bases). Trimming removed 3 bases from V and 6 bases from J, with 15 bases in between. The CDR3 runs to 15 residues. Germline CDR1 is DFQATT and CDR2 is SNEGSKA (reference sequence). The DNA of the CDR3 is TGCAGTGCTAGGGCTACCGGGACCACTAATTCACCCCTCCACTTT. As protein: CSARATGTTNSPLHF.

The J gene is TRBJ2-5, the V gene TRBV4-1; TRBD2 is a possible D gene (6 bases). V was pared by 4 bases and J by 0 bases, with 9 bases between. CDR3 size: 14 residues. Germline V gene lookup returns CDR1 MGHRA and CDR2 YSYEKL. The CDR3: CASSRGLYQETQYF. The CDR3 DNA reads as TGCGCCAGCAGCCGGGGACTCTACCAAGAGACCCAGTACTTC.

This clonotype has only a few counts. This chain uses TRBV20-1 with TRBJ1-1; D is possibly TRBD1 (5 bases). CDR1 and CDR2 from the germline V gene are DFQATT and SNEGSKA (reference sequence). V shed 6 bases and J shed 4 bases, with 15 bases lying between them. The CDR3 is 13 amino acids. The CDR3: CSAKHPGTTEAFF. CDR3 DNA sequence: TGCAGTGCGAAACACCCCGGGACCACTGAAGCTTTCTTT.

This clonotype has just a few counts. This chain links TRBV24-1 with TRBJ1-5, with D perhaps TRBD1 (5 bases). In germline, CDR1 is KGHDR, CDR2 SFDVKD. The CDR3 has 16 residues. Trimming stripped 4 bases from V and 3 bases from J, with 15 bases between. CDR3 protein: CATSDARRGFNQPQHF. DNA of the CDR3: TGTGCCACCAGTGACGCCAGGCGGGGGTTCAATCAGCCCCAGCATTTT.

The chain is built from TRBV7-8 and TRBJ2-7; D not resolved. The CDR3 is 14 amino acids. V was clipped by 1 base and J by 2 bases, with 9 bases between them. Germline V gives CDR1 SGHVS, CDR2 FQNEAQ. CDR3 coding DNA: TGTGCCAGCAGCTTAGAGGCCAGTACCTACGAGCAGTACGTC. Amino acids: CASSLEASTYEQYV.

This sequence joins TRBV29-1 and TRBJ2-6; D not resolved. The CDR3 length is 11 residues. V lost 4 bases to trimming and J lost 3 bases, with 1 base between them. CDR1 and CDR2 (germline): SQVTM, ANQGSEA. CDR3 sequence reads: CSVGGANVLTF. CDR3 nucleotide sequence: TGCAGCGTTGGTGGGGCCAACGTCCTGACTTTC. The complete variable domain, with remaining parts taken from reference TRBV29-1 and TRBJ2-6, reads SAVISQKPSRDICQRGTSLTIQCQVDSQVTMMFWYRQQPGQSLTLIATANQGSEATYESGFVIDKFPISRPNLTFSTLTVSNMSPEDSSIYLCSVGGANVLTFGAGSRLTVL.

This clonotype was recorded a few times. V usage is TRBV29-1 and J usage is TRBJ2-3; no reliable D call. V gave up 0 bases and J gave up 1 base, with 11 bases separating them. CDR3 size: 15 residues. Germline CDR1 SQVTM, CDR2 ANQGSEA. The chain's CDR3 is CSVEDTVTGTDTQYF. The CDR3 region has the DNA TGCAGCGTTGAAGATACGGTCACGGGCACAGATACGCAGTATTTT.

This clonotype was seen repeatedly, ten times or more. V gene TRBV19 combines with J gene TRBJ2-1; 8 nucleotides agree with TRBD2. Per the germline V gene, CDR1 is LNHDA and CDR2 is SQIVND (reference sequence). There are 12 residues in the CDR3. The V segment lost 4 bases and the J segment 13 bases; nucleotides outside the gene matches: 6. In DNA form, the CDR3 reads TGTGCCAGTAGTACATCGGGGGGGCAACAGTTCTTC. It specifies CASSTSGGQQFF.

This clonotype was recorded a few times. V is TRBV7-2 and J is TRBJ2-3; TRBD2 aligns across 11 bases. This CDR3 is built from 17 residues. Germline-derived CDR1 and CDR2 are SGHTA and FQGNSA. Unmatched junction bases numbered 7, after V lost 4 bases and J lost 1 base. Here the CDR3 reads CASSSKTTSGGTDTQYF. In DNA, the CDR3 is TGTGCCAGCAGCTCGAAGACGACTAGCGGGGGCACAGATACGCAGTATTTT.

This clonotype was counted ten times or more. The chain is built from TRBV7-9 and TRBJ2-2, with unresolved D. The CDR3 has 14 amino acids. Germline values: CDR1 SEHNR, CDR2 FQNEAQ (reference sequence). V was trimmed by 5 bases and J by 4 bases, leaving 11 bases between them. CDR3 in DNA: TGTGCCAGCAGCAAAGGACGGACCACCGGGGAGCTGTTTTTT. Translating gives CASSKGRTTGELFF.

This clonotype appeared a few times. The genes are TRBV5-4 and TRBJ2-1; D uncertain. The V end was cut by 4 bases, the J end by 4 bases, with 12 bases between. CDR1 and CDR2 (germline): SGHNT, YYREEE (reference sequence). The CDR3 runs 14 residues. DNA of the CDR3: TGTGCCAGCAGCCCATCCTCCCAATACAATGAGCAGTTCTTC. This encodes CASSPSSQYNEQFF.

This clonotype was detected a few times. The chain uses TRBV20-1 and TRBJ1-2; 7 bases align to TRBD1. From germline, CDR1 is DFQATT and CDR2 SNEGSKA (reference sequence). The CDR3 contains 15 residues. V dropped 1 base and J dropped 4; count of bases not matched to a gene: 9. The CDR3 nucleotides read TGCAGTGCTAGAGCTGCGGAGGGGGCGGTCTATGGCTACACCTTC. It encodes CSARAAEGAVYGYTF.

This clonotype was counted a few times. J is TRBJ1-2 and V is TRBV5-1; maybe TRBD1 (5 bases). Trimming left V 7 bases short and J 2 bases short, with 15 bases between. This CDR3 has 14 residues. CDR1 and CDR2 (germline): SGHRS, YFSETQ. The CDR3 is CASSRQLENYGYTF. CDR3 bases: TGCGCCAGCTCAAGACAGCTGGAGAACTATGGCTACACCTTC.

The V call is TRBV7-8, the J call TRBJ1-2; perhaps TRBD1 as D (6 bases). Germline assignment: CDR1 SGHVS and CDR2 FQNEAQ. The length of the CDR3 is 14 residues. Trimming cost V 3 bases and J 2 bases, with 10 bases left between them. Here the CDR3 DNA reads TGTGCCAGCAGCTTGTTGGGGGGCAACTATGGCTACACCTTC. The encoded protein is CASSLLGGNYGYTF.

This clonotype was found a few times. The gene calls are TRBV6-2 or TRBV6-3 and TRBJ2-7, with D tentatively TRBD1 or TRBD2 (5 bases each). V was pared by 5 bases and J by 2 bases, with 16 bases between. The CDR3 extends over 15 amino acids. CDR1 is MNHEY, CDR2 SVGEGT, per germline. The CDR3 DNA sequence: TGTGCCAGCAGTCCTCGGGACCGCGCCACCTACGAGCAGTACTTC. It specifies CASSPRDRATYEQYF.

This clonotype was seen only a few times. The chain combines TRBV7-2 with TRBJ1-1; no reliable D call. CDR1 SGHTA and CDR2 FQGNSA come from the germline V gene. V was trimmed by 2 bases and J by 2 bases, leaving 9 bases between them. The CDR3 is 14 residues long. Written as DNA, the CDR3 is TGTGCCAGCAGCTTACACTCCGTTAACACTGAAGCTTTCTTT. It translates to CASSLHSVNTEAFF.

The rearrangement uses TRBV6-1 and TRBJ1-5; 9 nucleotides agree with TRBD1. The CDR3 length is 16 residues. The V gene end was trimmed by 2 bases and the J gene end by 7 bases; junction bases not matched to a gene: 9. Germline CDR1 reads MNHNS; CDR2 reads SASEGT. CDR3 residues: CASSEPPQGASQPQHF. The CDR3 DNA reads TGTGCCAGCAGTGAACCCCCACAGGGGGCGAGCCAGCCCCAGCATTTT.

The CDR3 sequence is CASTRECDAGGPDTQYF. The CDR3, as DNA: TGTGCCAGCACCAGGGAATGCGACGCGGGGGGGCCAGATACGCAGTATTTT. The chain uses TRBV6-5 and TRBJ2-3; 9 bases match TRBD2. J lost 4 bases, V lost 7 bases, and 15 bases had no gene match. Germline CDR1 MNHEY, CDR2 SVGAGI. CDR3 length: 17 residues.

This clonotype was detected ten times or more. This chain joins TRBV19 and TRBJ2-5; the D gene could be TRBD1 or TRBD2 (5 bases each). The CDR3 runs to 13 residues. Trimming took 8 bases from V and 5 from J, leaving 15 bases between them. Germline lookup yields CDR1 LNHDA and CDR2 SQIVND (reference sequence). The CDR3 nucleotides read TGTGCCAGTGGCCCAGGGTCGGGGGAGACCCAGTACTTC. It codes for CASGPGSGETQYF.

The CDR3 bases are TGCGCCAGCAGCCCGGCAAGGGCGGGGGCCCAAGAGACCCAGTACTTC. Residues: CASSPARAGAQETQYF. The chain is built from TRBV5-1 and TRBJ2-5, with D possibly matching TRBD2 (7 bases). Germline CDR1 SGHRS, CDR2 YFSETQ. CDR3 length equals 16 residues. V was shortened by 4 bases and J by 1 base, with 17 bases between the two germline ends.

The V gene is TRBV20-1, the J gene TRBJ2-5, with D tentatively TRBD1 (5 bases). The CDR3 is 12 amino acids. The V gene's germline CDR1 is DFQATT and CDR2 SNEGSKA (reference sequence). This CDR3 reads CRVGRPGETQYF. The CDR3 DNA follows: TGCAGGGTCGGGCGGCCAGGGGAGACCCAGTACTTC.

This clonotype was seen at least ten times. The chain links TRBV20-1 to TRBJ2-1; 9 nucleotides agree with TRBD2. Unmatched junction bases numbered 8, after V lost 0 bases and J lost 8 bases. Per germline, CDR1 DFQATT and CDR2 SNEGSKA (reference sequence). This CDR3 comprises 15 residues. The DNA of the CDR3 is TGCAGTGCTAGAGATTTTGGCGGGGGGGCCTATGAGCAGTTCTTC. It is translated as CSARDFGGGAYEQFF.

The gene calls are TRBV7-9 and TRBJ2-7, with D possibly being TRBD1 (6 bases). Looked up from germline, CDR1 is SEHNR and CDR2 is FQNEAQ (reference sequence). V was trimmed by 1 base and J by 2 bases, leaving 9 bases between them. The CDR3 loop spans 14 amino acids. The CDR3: CASSLVQGPYEQYV. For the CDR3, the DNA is TGTGCCAGCAGCTTAGTACAGGGCCCCTACGAGCAGTACGTC.

This CDR3 is CASSQDLRRHVFF. CDR3 sequence (DNA): TGTGCCAGCAGCCAAGATCTACGGCGCCATGTGTTTTTT. The rearrangement links TRBV3-1 to TRBJ2-2; D gene ambiguous. V gave up 0 bases and J gave up 15 bases, with 14 bases separating them. In germline, CDR1 is LGHDT, CDR2 YNNKEL (reference sequence). CDR3 length: 13 amino acids.

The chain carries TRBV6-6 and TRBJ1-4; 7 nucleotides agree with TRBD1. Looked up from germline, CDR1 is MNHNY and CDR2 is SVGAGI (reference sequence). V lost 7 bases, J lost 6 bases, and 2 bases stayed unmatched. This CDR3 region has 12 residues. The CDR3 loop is CASKGTDEKLFF. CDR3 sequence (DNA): TGTGCCAGCAAGGGGACAGATGAAAAACTGTTTTTT.

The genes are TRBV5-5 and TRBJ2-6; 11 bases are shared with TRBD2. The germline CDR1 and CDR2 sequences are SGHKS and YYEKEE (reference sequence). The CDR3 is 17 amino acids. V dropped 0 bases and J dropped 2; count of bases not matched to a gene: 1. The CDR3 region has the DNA TGTGCCAGCAGCTTGGGACTAGCGGGACCTGGGGCCAACGTCCTGACTTTC. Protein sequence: CASSLGLAGPGANVLTF.

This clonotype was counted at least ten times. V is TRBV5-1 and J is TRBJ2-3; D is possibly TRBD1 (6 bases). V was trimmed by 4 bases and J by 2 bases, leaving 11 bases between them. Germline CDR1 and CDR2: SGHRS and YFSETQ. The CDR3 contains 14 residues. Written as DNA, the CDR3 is TGCGCCAGCAGCCCTGACAGGATCACAGATACGCAGTATTTT. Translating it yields CASSPDRITDTQYF.

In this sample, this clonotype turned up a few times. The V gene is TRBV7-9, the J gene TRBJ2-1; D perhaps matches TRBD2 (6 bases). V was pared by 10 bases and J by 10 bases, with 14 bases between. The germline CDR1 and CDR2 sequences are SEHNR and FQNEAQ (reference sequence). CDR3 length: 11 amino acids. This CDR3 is CATQPGLEQFF. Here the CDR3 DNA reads TGTGCCACTCAGCCGGGACTCGAGCAGTTCTTC.

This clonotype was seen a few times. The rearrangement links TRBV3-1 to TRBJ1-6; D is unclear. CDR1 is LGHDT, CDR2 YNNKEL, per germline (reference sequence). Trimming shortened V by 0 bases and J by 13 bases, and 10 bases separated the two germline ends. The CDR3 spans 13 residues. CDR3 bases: TGTGCCAGCAGCCAAGACAGACTTCACCCCCTCCACTTT. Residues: CASSQDRLHPLHF. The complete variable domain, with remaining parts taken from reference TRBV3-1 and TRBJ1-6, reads DTAVSQTPKYLVTQMGNDKSIKCEQNLGHDTMYWYKQDSKKFLKIMFSYNNKELIINETVPNRFSPKSPDKAHLNLHINSLELGDSAVYFCASSQDRLHPLHFGNGTRLTVT.